A single sample gave rise to the 7 T cell receptor beta chains below, sequenced in a study of blood T cell repertoires in COVID-19. Only in-frame clones appear in the TCRdb table, and some are missing; sequencing was by immunoSEQ multiplex PCR. This table has some 140,000 clones, around 80% appearing once. Sequencing was performed on peripheral blood. These receptors were taken from a man between 60 and 75 years old with acute or convalescent COVID-19.

This clone was recorded at least ten times. The gene calls are TRBV7-2 and TRBJ2-7; tentative D call: TRBD2 (6 bases). Germline V CDR1 and CDR2: SGHTA, FQGNSA. CDR3 length: 14 amino acids. V was pared by 4 bases and J by 0 bases, with 10 bases between. CDR3 bases: TGTGCCAGCAGCTCGTCTAGCGCCTCCTACGAGCAGTACTTC. Its translation is CASSSSSASYEQYF.

This clone was found once. The chain carries TRBV4-3 and TRBJ1-4, with TRBD1 identical over 7 bases. This CDR3 comprises 15 residues. V trimming: 0 bases; J trimming: 7 bases; junction bases outside the gene matches: 5. Germline V gives CDR1 LGHNA, CDR2 YSLEER. CDR3 in amino acids: CASSQEWTGGEKLFF. The CDR3 DNA reads as TGCGCCAGCAGCCAAGAATGGACAGGCGGTGAAAAACTGTTTTTT.

The chain is built from TRBV24-1 and TRBJ2-1; 12 bases line up with TRBD2. V dropped 5 bases and J dropped 6; count of bases not matched to a gene: 4. There are 15 residues in the CDR3. CDR1 and CDR2 (germline): KGHDR, SFDVKD. The chain's CDR3 is CATSAEGLAGNEQFF. CDR3 DNA: TGTGCCACCAGTGCAGAGGGACTAGCGGGCAATGAGCAGTTCTTC.

This clone was seen once. The chain recombines TRBV30 with TRBJ2-7; 9 bases match TRBD2. In germline, CDR1 is GTSNPN, CDR2 SVGIG (reference sequence). This CDR3 has 14 residues. The V segment lost 1 base and the J segment 3 bases; nucleotides outside the gene matches: 4. The CDR3 here is CAWSGGGVLYEQYF. The CDR3 region has the DNA TGTGCCTGGAGTGGCGGGGGGGTCCTCTACGAGCAGTACTTC.

This chain joins TRBV3-1 (or the pseudogene TRBV3-2) and TRBJ1-3; D is possibly TRBD1 (6 bases). The germline CDR1 and CDR2 sequences are LGHDT and YNNKEL (reference sequence). The length of the CDR3 is 15 residues. The V gene lost 6 bases and the J gene lost 0 bases, with 12 bases spanning the gap. In nucleotides, the CDR3 is TGTGCCAGCAGGTTCGACAGGACCTCTGGAAACACCATATATTTT. Its protein product is CASRFDRTSGNTIYF.

The chain carries TRBV19 and TRBJ1-5, with 7 nucleotides matching TRBD1. V was pared by 5 bases and J by 3 bases, with 10 bases of the junction left unmatched. The CDR3 contains 16 residues. Per germline, CDR1 LNHDA and CDR2 SQIVND (reference sequence). In DNA, the CDR3 is TGTGCCAGTAGTCCCAGATCAGGGGGAGCCAATCAGCCCCAGCATTTT. This sequence encodes CASSPRSGGANQPQHF. The full variable domain, its missing parts supplied by reference TRBV19 and TRBJ1-5, is DGGITQSPKYLFRKEGQNVTLSCEQNLNHDAMYWYRQDPGQGLRLIYYSQIVNDFQKGDIAEGYSVSREKKESFPLTVTSAQKNPTAFYLCASSPRSGGANQPQHFGDGTRLSIL.

This chain uses TRBV7-3 with TRBJ2-3; D gene ambiguous. Deletions cut 1 base from V and 0 bases from J, with 14 bases between. This CDR3 comprises 17 residues. Germline CDR1 is SGHTA and CDR2 is FQGTGA. The DNA for the CDR3 is TGTGCCAGCAGCTTAAAGCCCCGGTCATCTAGCACAGATACGCAGTATTTT. This sequence encodes CASSLKPRSSSTDTQYF. Using reference TRBV7-3 and TRBJ2-3 for the parts outside the CDR3, the full variable domain is GAGVSQTPSNKVTEKGKYVELRCDPISGHTALYWYRQSLGQGPEFLIYFQGTGAADDSGLPNDRFFAVRPEGSVSTLKIQRTERGDSAVYLCASSLKPRSSSTDTQYFGPGTRLTVL.